Each of the 31 T cell receptor beta chains below was sequenced from the same sample in a study of blood T cell repertoires in COVID-19. The protocol was immunoSEQ multiplex PCR, while the TCRdb copy is restricted to in-frame clones and leaves out a portion. The table shows about 170,000 clones, with more than 75% occurring only once. Sequences were obtained from peripheral blood. The receptors come from a man aged 50-60 years who had recovered from COVID-19.

The gene calls are TRBV18 and TRBJ1-1; D may be TRBD1 (5 bases). V was clipped by 3 bases and J by 1 base, with 15 bases between them. This CDR3 comprises 16 residues. Germline V gene data show CDR1 as KGHSH and CDR2 as LQKENI. CDR3 nucleotides: TGTGCCAGCTCACCGGCTTGGGGCTTACCGAACACTGAAGCTTTCTTT. Amino acid sequence: CASSPAWGLPNTEAFF.

The CDR3 protein is CASSERQNSNQPQHF. The CDR3, as DNA: TGTGCCAGCAGTGAACGCCAGAATAGCAATCAGCCCCAGCATTTT. The rearrangement uses TRBV2 and TRBJ1-5; no clear D gene. Germline V gives CDR1 SNHLY, CDR2 FYNNEI. Trimming removed 2 bases from V and 0 bases from J, with 8 bases in between. CDR3 length: 15 amino acids. Together with reference TRBV2 and TRBJ1-5, the CDR3 gives the full variable domain: EPEVTQTPSHQVTQMGQEVILRCVPISNHLYFYWYRQILGQKVEFLVSFYNNEISEKSEIFDDQFSVERPDGSNFTLKIRSTKLEDSAMYFCASSERQNSNQPQHFGDGTRLSIL.

The chain carries TRBV7-2 and TRBJ1-5; D remains ambiguous. Germline lookup yields CDR1 SGHTA and CDR2 FQGNSA. CDR3 length: 15 amino acids. The V end lost 1 base, the J end lost 2 bases, and 9 bases lay between the germline ends. In DNA, the CDR3 is TGTGCCAGCAGCTTAGGATCGGTTGGCAATCAGCCCCAGCATTTT. Translated: CASSLGSVGNQPQHF.

The rearrangement uses TRBV6-5 and TRBJ1-2; D is perhaps TRBD1 (6 bases). Between the trimmed V and J ends, which lost 0 bases and 7 bases, there was a span of 15 bases. Germline lookup yields CDR1 MNHEY and CDR2 SVGAGI. The CDR3 is 15 amino acids. The CDR3 here is CASSYSRQGTSGYTF. The CDR3 DNA is TGTGCCAGCAGTTACTCGAGGCAGGGGACGAGTGGCTACACCTTC.

The chain joins TRBV13 to TRBJ2-3, with 8 bases matching TRBD2. The V and J ends lost 1 base and 5 bases, in that order; junction bases with no gene match: 5. There are 15 residues in the CDR3. The V gene's germline CDR1 is PRHDT and CDR2 FYEKMQ (reference sequence). This CDR3 reads CASSLAGGIEDTQYF. DNA of the CDR3: TGTGCCAGCAGCTTAGCGGGGGGGATCGAAGATACGCAGTATTTT. Variable domain in full (rest from reference TRBV13 and TRBJ2-3): AAGVIQSPRHLIKEKRETATLKCYPIPRHDTVYWYQQGPGQDPQFLISFYEKMQSDKGSIPDRFSAQQFSDYHSELNMSSLELGDSALYFCASSLAGGIEDTQYFGPGTRLTVL.

This rearrangement joins TRBV10-3 to TRBJ2-1; 9 positions agree with TRBD2. The germline V gene has CDR1 ENHRY and CDR2 SYGVKD. Trimming took 8 bases from V and 9 from J; bases not matched to a gene: 8. CDR3 length: 13 amino acids. As DNA, the CDR3 is TGTGCCATCGGGGGACTAGCAATTGGTGAGCAGTTCTTC. It specifies CAIGGLAIGEQFF.

In its sample, this clone was seen a few times. This chain joins TRBV15 and TRBJ2-1, with TRBD2 matching 11 bases. Germline assignment: CDR1 LNHNV and CDR2 YYDKDF (reference sequence). V gave up 0 bases and J gave up 4 bases; unmatched junction bases: 5. The CDR3 loop spans 17 amino acids. The CDR3 reads CATSRDTGTSGYNEQFF. CDR3 sequence (DNA): TGTGCCACCAGCAGAGATACAGGGACTAGCGGTTACAATGAGCAGTTCTTC. The full variable domain, rest sourced from reference TRBV15 and TRBJ2-1, is DAMVIQNPRYQVTQFGKPVTLSCSQTLNHNVMYWYQQKSSQAPKLLFHYYDKDFNNEADTPDNFQSRRPNTSFCFLDIRSPGLGDTAMYLCATSRDTGTSGYNEQFFGPGTRLTVL.

The gene calls are TRBV4-3 and TRBJ2-2, with TRBD2 matching 7 bases. The CDR3 sequence is 17 residues long. J lost 3 bases, V lost 0 bases, and 7 bases had no gene match. Germline lookup yields CDR1 LGHNA and CDR2 YSLEER. The chain's CDR3 is CASSQDGRVADTGELFF. The CDR3 nucleotides are TGCGCCAGCAGCCAAGATGGGAGGGTGGCGGACACCGGGGAGCTGTTTTTT.

This chain joins TRBV5-8 and TRBJ2-7; D is possibly TRBD2 (6 bases). The CDR3 runs to 13 residues. V lost 0 bases and J lost 7, with 11 bases in between. Germline values: CDR1 SGHTS, CDR2 YDEGEE. CDR3 DNA: TGTGCCAGCAGCTTGGGACTAGTCGGGGAGCAGTACTTC. This codes for CASSLGLVGEQYF.

J is TRBJ1-4 and V is TRBV6-6; D remains ambiguous. The V gene's germline CDR1 is MNHNY and CDR2 SVGAGI (reference sequence). Trimming left V 6 bases short and J 4 bases short, with 15 bases between. CDR3 length: 15 residues. This CDR3 reads CASRLTVNVNEKLFF. In DNA, the CDR3 is TGTGCCAGCAGATTAACAGTAAACGTTAATGAAAAACTGTTTTTT.

V usage is TRBV28 and J usage is TRBJ1-5; 8 positions match TRBD1. CDR3 length: 14 amino acids. From germline, CDR1 is MDHEN and CDR2 SYDVKM. V was pared by 7 bases and J by 7 bases, with 9 bases of the junction left unmatched. Here the CDR3 reads CASTRTGMVQPQHF. The DNA for the CDR3 is TGTGCCAGCACCAGGACAGGGATGGTCCAGCCCCAGCATTTT. Variable domain in full (rest from reference TRBV28 and TRBJ1-5): DVKVTQSSRYLVKRTGEKVFLECVQDMDHENMFWYRQDPGLGLRLIYFSYDVKMKEKGDIPEGYSVSREKKERFSLILESASTNQTSMYLCASTRTGMVQPQHFGDGTRLSIL.

The J gene is TRBJ2-7, the V gene TRBV6-2 or TRBV6-3; TRBD2 matches at 10 bases. Germline V lookup: CDR1 MNHEY, CDR2 SVGEGT. The CDR3 has 16 residues. V dropped 6 bases and J dropped 7; count of bases not matched to a gene: 15. Here the CDR3 reads CASSPGLADLGGEQYF. CDR3 in DNA: TGTGCCAGCAGCCCCGGACTAGCGGACTTGGGTGGGGAGCAGTACTTC.

The rearrangement joins TRBV5-1 to TRBJ2-1, with a weak D call TRBD1 (5 bases). Germline CDR1 reads SGHRS; CDR2 reads YFSETQ. The CDR3 is 11 residues long. V lost 6 bases and J lost 5, with 6 bases in between. For the CDR3, the DNA is TGCGCCAGCACACAGGACAATGAGCAGTTCTTC. Its translation is CASTQDNEQFF.

V gene TRBV9 combines with J gene TRBJ2-3, with D maybe TRBD1 (5 bases). This CDR3 is built from 14 residues. CDR1 is SGDLS and CDR2 is YYNGEE in the germline V gene. V lost 4 bases and J 2 bases, leaving 11 bases between the germline ends. CDR3 DNA sequence: TGTGCCAGCAGCAGGGGTCCTCTCACAGATACGCAGTATTTT. It codes for CASSRGPLTDTQYF.

The rearrangement uses TRBV5-6 and TRBJ2-1, with D maybe TRBD2 (6 bases). V was pared by 6 bases and J by 10 bases, with 17 bases between. There are 13 residues in the CDR3. The V gene's germline CDR1 is SGHDT and CDR2 YYEEEE. CDR3 bases: TGTGCCAGCACACTTTGGGCGGGATTAGAGCAGTTCTTC. Translation: CASTLWAGLEQFF. Supplemented by reference TRBV5-6 and TRBJ2-1, the full variable domain reads DAGVTQSPTHLIKTRGQQVTLRCSPKSGHDTVSWYQQALGQGPQFIFQYYEEEERQRGNFPDRFSGHQFPNYSSELNVNALLLGDSALYLCASTLWAGLEQFFGPGTRLTVL.

This clone was detected only once. The genes are TRBV5-1 and TRBJ1-2, with TRBD1 matching 8 bases. With 4 bases clipped from V and 9 bases from J, the junction kept 20 bases outside the gene matches. CDR3 length: 17 amino acids. Germline CDR1 SGHRS, CDR2 YFSETQ. Here the CDR3 reads CASSNDRGDSLALSYTF. Written as DNA, the CDR3 is TGCGCCAGCAGCAACGACAGGGGAGATAGCCTCGCTTTGAGCTACACCTTC. The full variable domain, rest sourced from reference TRBV5-1 and TRBJ1-2, is KAGVTQTPRYLIKTRGQQVTLSCSPISGHRSVSWYQQTPGQGLQFLFEYFSETQRNKGNFPGRFSGRQFSNSRSEMNVSTLELGDSALYLCASSNDRGDSLALSYTFGSGTRLTVV.

The V call is TRBV5-4, the J call TRBJ1-3; TRBD1 is a possible D gene (6 bases). V dropped 4 bases and J dropped 4 bases, with 18 bases sitting between them. CDR3 length equals 16 residues. Germline values: CDR1 SGHNT, CDR2 YYREEE (reference sequence). DNA for the CDR3: TGTGCCAGCAGCCGAGAACAGGGTGCCGGAGGAAACACCATATATTTT. Translating it yields CASSREQGAGGNTIYF.

V and J are TRBV28 and TRBJ2-1; TRBD2 might be the D (6 bases). CDR3 length: 13 residues. V lost 2 bases and J lost 4, with 6 bases in between. Per the germline V gene, CDR1 is MDHEN and CDR2 is SYDVKM. CDR3: CASSLAGYNEQFF. The CDR3, as DNA: TGTGCCAGCAGTTTAGCGGGGTACAATGAGCAGTTCTTC.

The chain carries TRBV9 and TRBJ2-3; TRBD1 aligns across 8 bases. Germline CDR1 and CDR2: SGDLS and YYNGEE. V lost 4 bases and J lost 5; bases outside the gene matches: 6. This CDR3 region has 14 residues. CDR3 bases: TGTGCCAGCAGCCCTACAGGGGGAGTAGATACGCAGTATTTT. This gives the protein CASSPTGGVDTQYF.

The chain employs TRBV9 and TRBJ2-1, with a weak D call TRBD2 (7 bases). CDR1 SGDLS and CDR2 YYNGEE come from the germline V gene. The V and J ends lost 6 bases and 2 bases respectively, with 12 bases between them. This CDR3 is built from 14 residues. CDR3 protein: CASNGEGAYNEQFF. CDR3 coding DNA: TGTGCCAGCAATGGGGAGGGGGCCTACAATGAGCAGTTCTTC.

The chain links TRBV2 to TRBJ2-5; D perhaps matches TRBD2 (5 bases). Germline V lookup: CDR1 SNHLY, CDR2 FYNNEI. V dropped 6 bases and J dropped 2 bases, with 13 bases sitting between them. The CDR3 has 14 amino acids. The CDR3 spells CASRGDYTQETQYF. In DNA form, the CDR3 reads TGTGCCAGCAGGGGAGACTATACTCAAGAGACCCAGTACTTC.

The V call is TRBV2, the J call TRBJ1-1; unclear D gene. CDR1 SNHLY and CDR2 FYNNEI come from the germline V gene. The CDR3 loop spans 16 amino acids. The V end lost 0 bases, the J end lost 0 bases, and 11 bases lay between the germline ends. As DNA, the CDR3 is TGTGCCAGCAGTGAAGCAACTAGTATCATGAACACTGAAGCTTTCTTT. Translating gives CASSEATSIMNTEAFF.

The chain uses TRBV18 and TRBJ1-2; 10 positions agree with TRBD1. CDR3 length equals 15 residues. The germline CDR1 and CDR2 sequences are KGHSH and LQKENI. The V gene end was trimmed by 3 bases and the J gene end by 7 bases; junction bases not matched to a gene: 8. CDR3 coding DNA: TGTGCCAGCTCACCTATCGGGACAGGGGACGGTGGCTACACCTTC. Its translation: CASSPIGTGDGGYTF.

This chain connects TRBV7-2 to TRBJ2-6; perhaps TRBD2 as D (6 bases). Germline-derived CDR1 and CDR2 are SGHTA and FQGNSA. V was clipped by 2 bases and J by 4 bases, with 15 bases between them. The CDR3 consists of 17 residues. CDR3 loop: CASSLFGGLGGANVLTF. CDR3 nucleotide sequence: TGTGCCAGCAGCTTATTCGGAGGGTTAGGCGGGGCCAACGTCCTGACTTTC.

The gene calls are TRBV25-1 and TRBJ1-1; D might be TRBD1 (5 bases). V was cut by 4 bases and J by 1 base, with 13 bases left in between. The germline V gene encodes CDR1 MGHDK and CDR2 SYGVNS. The CDR3 has 15 amino acids. CDR3 in DNA: TGTGCCAGCAGTGGGGGGGGACGGTCGAACACTGAAGCTTTCTTT. Protein sequence: CASSGGGRSNTEAFF.

The rearrangement uses TRBV28 and TRBJ1-6; unclear D gene. The V end lost 7 bases, the J end lost 13 bases, and 14 bases lay between the germline ends. The CDR3 totals 12 residues. Germline assignment: CDR1 MDHEN and CDR2 SYDVKM. CDR3 sequence reads: CASTLNLKPLHF. The CDR3 DNA follows: TGTGCCAGCACCTTAAACCTAAAGCCCCTCCACTTT.

J is TRBJ1-2 and V is TRBV7-3, with 7 bases aligning to TRBD1. V lost 2 bases and J lost 2; bases outside the gene matches: 5. The germline gives CDR1 SGHTA, CDR2 FQGTGA. CDR3 length equals 15 residues. CDR3 in amino acids: CASSLSGQLNYGYTF. The CDR3 nucleotides are TGTGCCAGCAGCTTATCGGGACAGCTGAACTATGGCTACACCTTC.

This chain uses TRBV30 with TRBJ1-1, with TRBD1 matching over 10 bases. Germline CDR1 reads GTSNPN; CDR2 reads SVGIG (reference sequence). The CDR3 covers 15 residues. V dropped 5 bases and J dropped 6; count of bases not matched to a gene: 12. CDR3 in amino acids: CAWRTTGQGGPEAFF. The CDR3 nucleotides are TGTGCCTGGCGGACAACCGGACAGGGGGGCCCTGAAGCTTTCTTT.

V gene TRBV6-4 combines with J gene TRBJ2-2, with unresolved D. Germline loops: CDR1 MRHNA, CDR2 SNTAGT. The length of the CDR3 is 13 residues. Trimming cost V 4 bases and J 7 bases, with 10 bases left between them. CDR3 amino acids: CASSGVVGGELFF. The CDR3 DNA sequence: TGTGCCAGCAGTGGAGTTGTTGGCGGGGAGCTGTTTTTT.

The rearrangement links TRBV5-4 to TRBJ1-3; D gene ambiguous. This CDR3 is built from 16 residues. CDR1 is SGHNT, CDR2 YYREEE, per germline (reference sequence). The ends were cut back, 2 bases at V and 0 bases at J, with 12 bases in the middle. The CDR3 coding sequence is TGTGCCAGCAGCTTCGGTAGCTTCGTCTCTGGAAACACCATATATTTT. Translating it yields CASSFGSFVSGNTIYF.

This rearrangement joins TRBV29-1 to TRBJ2-1; tentative D call: TRBD2 (6 bases). Per the germline V gene, CDR1 is SQVTM and CDR2 is ANQGSEA. V was clipped by 8 bases and J by 5 bases, with 13 bases between them. There are 12 residues in the CDR3. The CDR3 loop reads CSLVAVHNEQFF. The CDR3 bases are TGCAGCCTGGTAGCGGTACACAATGAGCAGTTCTTC.